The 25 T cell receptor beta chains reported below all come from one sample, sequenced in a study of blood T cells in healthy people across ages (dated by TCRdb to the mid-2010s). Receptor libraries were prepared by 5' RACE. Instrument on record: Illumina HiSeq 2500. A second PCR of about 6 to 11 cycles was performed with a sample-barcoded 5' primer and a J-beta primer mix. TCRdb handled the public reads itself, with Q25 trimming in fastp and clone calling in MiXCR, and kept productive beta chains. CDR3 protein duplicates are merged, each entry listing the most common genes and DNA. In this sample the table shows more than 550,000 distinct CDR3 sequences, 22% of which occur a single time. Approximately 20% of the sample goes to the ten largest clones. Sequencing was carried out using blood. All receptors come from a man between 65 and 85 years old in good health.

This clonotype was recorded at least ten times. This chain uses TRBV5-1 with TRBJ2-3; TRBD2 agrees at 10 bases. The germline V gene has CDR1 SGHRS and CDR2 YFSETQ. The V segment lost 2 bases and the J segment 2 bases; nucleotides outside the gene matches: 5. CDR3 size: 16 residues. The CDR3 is CASSLRTSGDTDTQYF. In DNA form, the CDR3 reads TGCGCCAGCAGCTTAAGGACTAGCGGAGACACAGATACGCAGTATTTT.

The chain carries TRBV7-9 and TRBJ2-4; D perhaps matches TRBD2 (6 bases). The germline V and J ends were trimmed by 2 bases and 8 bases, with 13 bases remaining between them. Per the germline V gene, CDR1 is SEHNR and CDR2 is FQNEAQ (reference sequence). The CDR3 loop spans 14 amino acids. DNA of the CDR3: TGTGCCAGCAGCTTAAGGGTTGGAGGGGACATTCAGTACTTC. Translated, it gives CASSLRVGGDIQYF.

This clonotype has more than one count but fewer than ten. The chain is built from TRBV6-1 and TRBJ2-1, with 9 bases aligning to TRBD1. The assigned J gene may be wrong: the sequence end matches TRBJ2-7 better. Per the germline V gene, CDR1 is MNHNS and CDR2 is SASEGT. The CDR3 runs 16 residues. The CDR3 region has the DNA TGTGCCAGCAGCCAAACCGTGGGACAGGGTCCCTCCGAGCAGTACTTC. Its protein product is CASSQTVGQGPSEQYF.

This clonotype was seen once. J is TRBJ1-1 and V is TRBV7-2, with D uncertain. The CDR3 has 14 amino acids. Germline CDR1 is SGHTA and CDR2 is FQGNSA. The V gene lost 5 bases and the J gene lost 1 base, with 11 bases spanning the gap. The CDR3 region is CASSPEYGNTEAFF. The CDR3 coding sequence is TGTGCCAGCAGCCCCGAATATGGGAACACTGAAGCTTTCTTT.

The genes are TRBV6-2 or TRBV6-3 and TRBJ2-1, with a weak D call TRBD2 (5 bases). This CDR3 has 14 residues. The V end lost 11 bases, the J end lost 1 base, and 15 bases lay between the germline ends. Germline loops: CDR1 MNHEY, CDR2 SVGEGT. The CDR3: CASHYTGSYNEQFF. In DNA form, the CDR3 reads TGTGCCTCACACTATACGGGGTCCTACAATGAGCAGTTCTTC.

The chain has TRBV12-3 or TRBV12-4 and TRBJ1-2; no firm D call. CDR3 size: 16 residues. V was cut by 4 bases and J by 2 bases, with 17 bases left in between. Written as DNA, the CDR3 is TGTGCCAGCAGTTCTCGGGTGGGCACTCTCAACTATGGCTACACCTTC. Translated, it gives CASSSRVGTLNYGYTF.

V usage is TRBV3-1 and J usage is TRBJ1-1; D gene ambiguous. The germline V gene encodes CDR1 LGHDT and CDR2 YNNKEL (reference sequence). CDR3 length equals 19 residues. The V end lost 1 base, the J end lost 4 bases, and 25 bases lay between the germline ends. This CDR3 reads CASSQVGIGSGWLGTEAFF. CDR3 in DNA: TGTGCCAGCAGCCAAGTGGGTATCGGGTCCGGGTGGCTGGGCACTGAAGCTTTCTTT. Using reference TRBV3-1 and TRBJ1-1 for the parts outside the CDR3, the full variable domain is DTAVSQTPKYLVTQMGNDKSIKCEQNLGHDTMYWYKQDSKKFLKIMFSYNNKELIINETVPNRFSPKSPDKAHLNLHINSLELGDSAVYFCASSQVGIGSGWLGTEAFFGQGTRLTVV.

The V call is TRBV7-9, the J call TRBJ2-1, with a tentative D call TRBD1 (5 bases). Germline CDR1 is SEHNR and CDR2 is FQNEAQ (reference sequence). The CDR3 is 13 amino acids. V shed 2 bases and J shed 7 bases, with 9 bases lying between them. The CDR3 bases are TGTGCCAGCAGCTTACAGGGTAGTAATGAGCAGTTCTTC. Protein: CASSLQGSNEQFF.

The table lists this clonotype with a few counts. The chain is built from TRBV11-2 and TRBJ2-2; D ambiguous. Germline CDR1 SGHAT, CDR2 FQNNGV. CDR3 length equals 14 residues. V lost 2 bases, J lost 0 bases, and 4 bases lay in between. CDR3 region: CASSLWSNTGELFF. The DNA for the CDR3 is TGTGCCAGCAGCTTATGGTCGAACACCGGGGAGCTGTTTTTT.

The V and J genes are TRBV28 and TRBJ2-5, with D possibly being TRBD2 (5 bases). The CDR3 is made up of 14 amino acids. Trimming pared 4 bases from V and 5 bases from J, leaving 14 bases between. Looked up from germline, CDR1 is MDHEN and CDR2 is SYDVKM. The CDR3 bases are TGTGCCAGCAGTTCTTCTAGCCTTTCTGAGACCCAGTACTTC. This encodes CASSSSSLSETQYF.

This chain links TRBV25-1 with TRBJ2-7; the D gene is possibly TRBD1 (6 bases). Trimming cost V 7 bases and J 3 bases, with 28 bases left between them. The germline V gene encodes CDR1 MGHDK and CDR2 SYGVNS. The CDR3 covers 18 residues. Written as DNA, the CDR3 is TGTGCCAGCATACCGAGACTATCTCAGGGGAGAGTGAGCTACGAGCAGTACGTC. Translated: CASIPRLSQGRVSYEQYV.

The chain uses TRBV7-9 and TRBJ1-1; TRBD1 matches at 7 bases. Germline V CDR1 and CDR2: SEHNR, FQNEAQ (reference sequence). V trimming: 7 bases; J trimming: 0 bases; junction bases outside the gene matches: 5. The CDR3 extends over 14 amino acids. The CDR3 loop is CASNAGGLNTEAFF. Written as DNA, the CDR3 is TGTGCCAGCAACGCAGGGGGGTTGAACACTGAAGCTTTCTTT.

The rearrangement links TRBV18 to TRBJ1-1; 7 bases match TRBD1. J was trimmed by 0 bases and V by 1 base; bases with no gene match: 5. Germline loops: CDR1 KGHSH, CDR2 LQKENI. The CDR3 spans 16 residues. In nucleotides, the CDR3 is TGTGCCAGCTCACCACTAGGGGACAGTTTGAACACTGAAGCTTTCTTT. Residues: CASSPLGDSLNTEAFF.

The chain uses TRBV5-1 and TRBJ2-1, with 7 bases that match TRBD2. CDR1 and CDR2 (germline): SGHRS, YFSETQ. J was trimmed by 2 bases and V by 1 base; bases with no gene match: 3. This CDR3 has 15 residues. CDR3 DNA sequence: TGCGCCAGCAGCTTGTTCAGCGGGACCTACAATGAGCAGTTCTTC. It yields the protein CASSLFSGTYNEQFF.

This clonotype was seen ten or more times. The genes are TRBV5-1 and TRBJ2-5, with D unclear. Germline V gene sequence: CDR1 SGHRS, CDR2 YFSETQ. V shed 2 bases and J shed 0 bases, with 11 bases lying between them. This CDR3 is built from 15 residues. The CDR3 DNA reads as TGCGCCAGCAGCTTCCTTCAACCTAACCAAGAGACCCAGTACTTC. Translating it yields CASSFLQPNQETQYF.

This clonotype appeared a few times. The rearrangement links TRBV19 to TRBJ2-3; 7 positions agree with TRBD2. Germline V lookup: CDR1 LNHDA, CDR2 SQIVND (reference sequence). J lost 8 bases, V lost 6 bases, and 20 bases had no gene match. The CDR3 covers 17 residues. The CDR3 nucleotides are TGTGCCAGTAGGTCCCTAGCGGCTCCCTTCGTCAAGGGTACGCAGTATTTT. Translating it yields CASRSLAAPFVKGTQYF. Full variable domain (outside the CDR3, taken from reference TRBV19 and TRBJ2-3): DGGITQSPKYLFRKEGQNVTLSCEQNLNHDAMYWYRQDPGQGLRLIYYSQIVNDFQKGDIAEGYSVSREKKESFPLTVTSAQKNPTAFYLCASRSLAAPFVKGTQYFGPGTRLTVL.

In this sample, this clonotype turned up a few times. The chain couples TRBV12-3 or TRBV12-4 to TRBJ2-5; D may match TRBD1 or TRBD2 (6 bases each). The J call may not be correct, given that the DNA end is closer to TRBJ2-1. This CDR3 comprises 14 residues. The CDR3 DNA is TGTGCCAGCAAGAGGGGGGCTGGATACAATGAGCAGTTCTTC. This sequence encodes CASKRGAGYNEQFF.

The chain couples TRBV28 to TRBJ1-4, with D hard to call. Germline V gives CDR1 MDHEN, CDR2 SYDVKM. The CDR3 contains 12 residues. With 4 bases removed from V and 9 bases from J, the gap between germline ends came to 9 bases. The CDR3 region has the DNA TGTGCCAGCAGTTCTCAGCCTCAAAAACTGTTTTTT. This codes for CASSSQPQKLFF.

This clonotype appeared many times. CDR3 bases: TGTGCCAGCAGCTTGGCGGGGGACAGCTATGGCTACACCTTC. As protein: CASSLAGDSYGYTF. V gene TRBV5-5 combines with J gene TRBJ1-2; the match to TRBD1 covers 7 bases. The V segment lost 0 bases and the J segment 4 bases; nucleotides outside the gene matches: 3. CDR1 and CDR2 from the germline V gene are SGHKS and YYEKEE (reference sequence). The CDR3 has 14 amino acids.

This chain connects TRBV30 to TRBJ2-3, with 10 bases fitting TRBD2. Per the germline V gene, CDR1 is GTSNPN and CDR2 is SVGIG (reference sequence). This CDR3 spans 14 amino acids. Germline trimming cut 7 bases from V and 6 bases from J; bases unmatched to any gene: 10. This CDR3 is CAFRLAGVRDTQYF. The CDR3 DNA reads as TGTGCCTTCAGACTAGCGGGTGTTCGGGATACGCAGTATTTT.

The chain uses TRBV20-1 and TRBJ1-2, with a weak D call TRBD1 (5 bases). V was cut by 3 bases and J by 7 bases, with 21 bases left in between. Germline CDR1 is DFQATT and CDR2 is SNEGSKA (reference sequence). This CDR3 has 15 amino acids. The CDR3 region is CSASLPGLETVGYTF. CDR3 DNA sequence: TGCAGTGCTAGCCTCCCGGGACTAGAAACGGTTGGCTACACCTTC.

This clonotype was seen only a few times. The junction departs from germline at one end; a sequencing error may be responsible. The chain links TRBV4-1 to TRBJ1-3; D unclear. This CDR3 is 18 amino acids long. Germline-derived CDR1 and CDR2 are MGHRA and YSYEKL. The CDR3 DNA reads TGCGCCAGCAGAAATTCCCTAGAGCGAGGGAAAGATGGAGACACCATATATTTT. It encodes CASRNSLERGKDGDTIYF.

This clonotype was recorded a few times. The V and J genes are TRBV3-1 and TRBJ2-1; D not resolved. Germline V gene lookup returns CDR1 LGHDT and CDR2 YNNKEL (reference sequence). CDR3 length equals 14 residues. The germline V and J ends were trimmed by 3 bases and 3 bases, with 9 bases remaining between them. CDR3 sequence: CASSQWVGYNEQFF. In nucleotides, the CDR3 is TGTGCCAGCAGCCAGTGGGTTGGCTACAATGAGCAGTTCTTC.

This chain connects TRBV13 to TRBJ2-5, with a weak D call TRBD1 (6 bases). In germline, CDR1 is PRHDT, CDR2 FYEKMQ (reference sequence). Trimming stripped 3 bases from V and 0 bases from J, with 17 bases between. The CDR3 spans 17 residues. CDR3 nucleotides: TGTGCCAGCAGCTTCGGGACACCGAATAGGTACCAAGAGACCCAGTACTTC. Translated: CASSFGTPNRYQETQYF.

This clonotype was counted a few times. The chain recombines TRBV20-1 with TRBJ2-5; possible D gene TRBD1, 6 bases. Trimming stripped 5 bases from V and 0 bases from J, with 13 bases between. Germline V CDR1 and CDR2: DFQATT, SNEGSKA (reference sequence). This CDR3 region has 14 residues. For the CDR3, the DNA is TGCAGTGCTCCTCCGGACAGTTACCAAGAGACCCAGTACTTC. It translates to CSAPPDSYQETQYF.